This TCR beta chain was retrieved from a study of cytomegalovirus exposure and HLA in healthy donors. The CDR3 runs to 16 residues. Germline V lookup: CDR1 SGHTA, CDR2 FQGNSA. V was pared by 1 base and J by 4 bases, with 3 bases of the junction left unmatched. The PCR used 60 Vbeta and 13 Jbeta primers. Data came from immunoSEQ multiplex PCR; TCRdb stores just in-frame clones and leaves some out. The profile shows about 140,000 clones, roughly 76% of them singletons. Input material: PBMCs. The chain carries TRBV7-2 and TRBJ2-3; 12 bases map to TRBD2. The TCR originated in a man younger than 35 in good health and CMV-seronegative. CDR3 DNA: TGTGCCAGCAGCTTAGATGGGACTAGCGGGTCAGATACGCAGTATTTT. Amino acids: CASSLDGTSGSDTQYF.